These 14 T cell receptor beta chains originate from one sample sequenced in a study of T cell repertoires in cytomegalovirus infection. Each CDR3 protein is one row after TCRdb ran MiXCR on the reads. Of about 920,000 distinct CDR3 sequences in the sample, 25% to 40% are singletons; the top ten hold 13%. Their specific antigens are unknown. The sequencing used cultured CD8+ T cells from PBMCs, collected from culture after CMV antigen stimulation. The receptors shown here come from a human donor in good health (CMV status not recorded). Some clones in this sample may be carry-over from other donors' samples.

The table lists this clonotype with many counts. The chain carries TRBV7-2 and TRBJ1-2; the match to TRBD1 covers 12 bases. From germline, CDR1 is SGHTA and CDR2 FQGNSA. This CDR3 is built from 15 residues. Germline trimming cut 5 bases from V and 5 bases from J; bases unmatched to any gene: 6. The CDR3 loop reads CASSIPGQGAYGYTF. The CDR3 DNA is TGTGCCAGCAGCATTCCGGGACAGGGGGCATATGGCTACACCTTC.

The chain carries TRBV20-1 and TRBJ2-5, with TRBD1 as a possible D gene (6 bases). Trimming took off 3 bases at V and 5 bases at J, with 13 bases between the two ends. CDR1 is DFQATT and CDR2 is SNEGSKA in the germline V gene (reference sequence). This CDR3 spans 13 amino acids. The CDR3 is CSAREQGVETQYF. The CDR3 DNA follows: TGCAGTGCTAGGGAACAGGGAGTTGAGACCCAGTACTTC.

This clonotype has just a few counts. The rearrangement links TRBV6-1 to TRBJ2-1; 9 bases align to TRBD1. V was pared by 3 bases and J by 10 bases, with 10 bases of the junction left unmatched. Germline lookup yields CDR1 MNHNS and CDR2 SASEGT. The CDR3 sequence is 15 residues long. CDR3 residues: CASSDRDRVLWEQFF. CDR3 bases: TGTGCCAGCAGTGACCGGGACAGGGTCTTATGGGAGCAGTTCTTC.

The V and J genes are TRBV4-1 and TRBJ2-2; maybe TRBD1 (7 bases). Germline V gene data show CDR1 as MGHRA and CDR2 as YSYEKL. There are 16 residues in the CDR3. V lost 1 base to trimming and J lost 1 base, with 10 bases between them. CDR3 bases: TGCGCCAGCAGCCAAGGGAGGGGGCTGAACACCGGGGAGCTGTTTTTT. Protein product: CASSQGRGLNTGELFF.

This chain connects TRBV7-8 to TRBJ2-7; TRBD1 agrees at 7 bases. CDR3 length: 15 amino acids. Germline assignment: CDR1 SGHVS and CDR2 FQNEAQ. V gave up 5 bases and J gave up 2 bases; unmatched junction bases: 9. The CDR3 here is CASSPWTGDTYEQYF. In nucleotides, the CDR3 is TGTGCCAGCAGCCCCTGGACAGGCGACACCTACGAGCAGTACTTC.

This clonotype turned up a few times. A junction boundary mismatches the germline segment, possibly from a read error. The chain links TRBV4-1 to TRBJ2-3; D might be TRBD1 (7 bases). The CDR3 is 17 residues long. Germline CDR1 reads MGHRA; CDR2 reads YSYEKL. The CDR3 DNA sequence: TGTGCCAGCAGCTTATCAGGGGGGCTCGGTCGCACAGATACGCAGTATTTT. It yields the protein CASSLSGGLGRTDTQYF.

This clonotype was found a few times. The V gene is TRBV6-1, the J gene TRBJ2-7; D is possibly TRBD2 (5 bases). The length of the CDR3 is 14 residues. V shed 1 base and J shed 4 bases, with 11 bases lying between them. Germline CDR1 MNHNS, CDR2 SASEGT. The CDR3 DNA is TGTGCCAGCAGTGAAGTCGGGGTGTTGTACGAGCAGTACGTC. Translated: CASSEVGVLYEQYV.

V is TRBV7-2 and J is TRBJ1-3; D not resolved. CDR3 length: 11 amino acids. Germline assignment: CDR1 SGHTA and CDR2 FQGNSA. Trimming pared 9 bases from V and 2 bases from J, leaving 5 bases between. The chain's CDR3 is CASGAGNTIYF. The CDR3 nucleotides read TGTGCCAGTGGCGCTGGAAACACCATATATTTT. Variable domain in full (rest from reference TRBV7-2 and TRBJ1-3): GAGVSQSPSNKVTEKGKDVELRCDPISGHTALYWYRQSLGQGLEFLIYFQGNSAPDKSGLPSDRFSAERTGGSVSTLTIQRTQQEDSAVYLCASGAGNTIYFGEGSWLTVV.

The chain uses TRBV6-2 or TRBV6-3 and TRBJ2-1, with 8 bases aligning to TRBD2. After removal of 3 bases from V and 5 bases from J, the junction contained 9 bases not matched to a gene. Germline values: CDR1 MNHEY, CDR2 SVGEGT. CDR3 length equals 16 residues. The CDR3 sequence: CASSYFTGGSHNEQFF. DNA of the CDR3: TGTGCCAGCAGTTATTTCACGGGAGGGTCTCACAATGAGCAGTTCTTC.

This clonotype was counted many times. This chain uses TRBV27 with TRBJ2-2; maybe TRBD1 (5 bases). Trimming took 2 bases from V and 1 from J, leaving 11 bases between them. Germline values: CDR1 MNHEY, CDR2 SMNVEV (reference sequence). The CDR3 is 16 amino acids. The CDR3 loop is CASSLVYTGNTGELFF. DNA for the CDR3: TGTGCCAGCAGTTTAGTGTATACAGGGAACACCGGGGAGCTGTTTTTT.

A few counts support this clonotype. The chain joins TRBV19 to TRBJ1-5; no reliable D call. Germline CDR1 and CDR2: LNHDA and SQIVND (reference sequence). CDR3 size: 12 residues. The ends were cut back, 1 base at V and 7 bases at J, with 5 bases in the middle. For the CDR3, the DNA is TGTGCCAGTAGTATAGGGATGCAGCCCCAGCATTTT. Residues: CASSIGMQPQHF.

The rearrangement links TRBV28 to TRBJ1-4; D may be TRBD1 (6 bases). The V gene's germline CDR1 is MDHEN and CDR2 SYDVKM. V lost 4 bases and J 8 bases, leaving 8 bases between the germline ends. The CDR3 length is 12 residues. The DNA of the CDR3 is TGTGCCAGCAGTTGGGACACGGAAAAACTGTTTTTT. Its protein is CASSWDTEKLFF.

In its sample, this clonotype was seen a few times. The V gene is TRBV27, the J gene TRBJ2-3, with 7 positions matching TRBD2. V gave up 9 bases and J gave up 4 bases; unmatched junction bases: 7. The germline V gene has CDR1 MNHEY and CDR2 SMNVEV (reference sequence). The CDR3 totals 13 residues. DNA of the CDR3: TGTGCCAGTTGGAAGGCGGGGGCAGATACGCAGTATTTT. This translates into CASWKAGADTQYF.

Worth noting for this clonotype: At one boundary the junction diverges from the germline segment, which might be a read error. This rearrangement joins TRBV19 to TRBJ2-1; 7 nucleotides agree with TRBD1. Germline V gene sequence: CDR1 LNHDA, CDR2 SQIVND (reference sequence). The CDR3 is made up of 16 amino acids. CDR3 in amino acids: CASSLDRVNSYNEQFF. The CDR3 coding sequence is TGTGCCAGTAGTTTAGACAGGGTGAACTCCTACAATGAGCAGTTCTTC.